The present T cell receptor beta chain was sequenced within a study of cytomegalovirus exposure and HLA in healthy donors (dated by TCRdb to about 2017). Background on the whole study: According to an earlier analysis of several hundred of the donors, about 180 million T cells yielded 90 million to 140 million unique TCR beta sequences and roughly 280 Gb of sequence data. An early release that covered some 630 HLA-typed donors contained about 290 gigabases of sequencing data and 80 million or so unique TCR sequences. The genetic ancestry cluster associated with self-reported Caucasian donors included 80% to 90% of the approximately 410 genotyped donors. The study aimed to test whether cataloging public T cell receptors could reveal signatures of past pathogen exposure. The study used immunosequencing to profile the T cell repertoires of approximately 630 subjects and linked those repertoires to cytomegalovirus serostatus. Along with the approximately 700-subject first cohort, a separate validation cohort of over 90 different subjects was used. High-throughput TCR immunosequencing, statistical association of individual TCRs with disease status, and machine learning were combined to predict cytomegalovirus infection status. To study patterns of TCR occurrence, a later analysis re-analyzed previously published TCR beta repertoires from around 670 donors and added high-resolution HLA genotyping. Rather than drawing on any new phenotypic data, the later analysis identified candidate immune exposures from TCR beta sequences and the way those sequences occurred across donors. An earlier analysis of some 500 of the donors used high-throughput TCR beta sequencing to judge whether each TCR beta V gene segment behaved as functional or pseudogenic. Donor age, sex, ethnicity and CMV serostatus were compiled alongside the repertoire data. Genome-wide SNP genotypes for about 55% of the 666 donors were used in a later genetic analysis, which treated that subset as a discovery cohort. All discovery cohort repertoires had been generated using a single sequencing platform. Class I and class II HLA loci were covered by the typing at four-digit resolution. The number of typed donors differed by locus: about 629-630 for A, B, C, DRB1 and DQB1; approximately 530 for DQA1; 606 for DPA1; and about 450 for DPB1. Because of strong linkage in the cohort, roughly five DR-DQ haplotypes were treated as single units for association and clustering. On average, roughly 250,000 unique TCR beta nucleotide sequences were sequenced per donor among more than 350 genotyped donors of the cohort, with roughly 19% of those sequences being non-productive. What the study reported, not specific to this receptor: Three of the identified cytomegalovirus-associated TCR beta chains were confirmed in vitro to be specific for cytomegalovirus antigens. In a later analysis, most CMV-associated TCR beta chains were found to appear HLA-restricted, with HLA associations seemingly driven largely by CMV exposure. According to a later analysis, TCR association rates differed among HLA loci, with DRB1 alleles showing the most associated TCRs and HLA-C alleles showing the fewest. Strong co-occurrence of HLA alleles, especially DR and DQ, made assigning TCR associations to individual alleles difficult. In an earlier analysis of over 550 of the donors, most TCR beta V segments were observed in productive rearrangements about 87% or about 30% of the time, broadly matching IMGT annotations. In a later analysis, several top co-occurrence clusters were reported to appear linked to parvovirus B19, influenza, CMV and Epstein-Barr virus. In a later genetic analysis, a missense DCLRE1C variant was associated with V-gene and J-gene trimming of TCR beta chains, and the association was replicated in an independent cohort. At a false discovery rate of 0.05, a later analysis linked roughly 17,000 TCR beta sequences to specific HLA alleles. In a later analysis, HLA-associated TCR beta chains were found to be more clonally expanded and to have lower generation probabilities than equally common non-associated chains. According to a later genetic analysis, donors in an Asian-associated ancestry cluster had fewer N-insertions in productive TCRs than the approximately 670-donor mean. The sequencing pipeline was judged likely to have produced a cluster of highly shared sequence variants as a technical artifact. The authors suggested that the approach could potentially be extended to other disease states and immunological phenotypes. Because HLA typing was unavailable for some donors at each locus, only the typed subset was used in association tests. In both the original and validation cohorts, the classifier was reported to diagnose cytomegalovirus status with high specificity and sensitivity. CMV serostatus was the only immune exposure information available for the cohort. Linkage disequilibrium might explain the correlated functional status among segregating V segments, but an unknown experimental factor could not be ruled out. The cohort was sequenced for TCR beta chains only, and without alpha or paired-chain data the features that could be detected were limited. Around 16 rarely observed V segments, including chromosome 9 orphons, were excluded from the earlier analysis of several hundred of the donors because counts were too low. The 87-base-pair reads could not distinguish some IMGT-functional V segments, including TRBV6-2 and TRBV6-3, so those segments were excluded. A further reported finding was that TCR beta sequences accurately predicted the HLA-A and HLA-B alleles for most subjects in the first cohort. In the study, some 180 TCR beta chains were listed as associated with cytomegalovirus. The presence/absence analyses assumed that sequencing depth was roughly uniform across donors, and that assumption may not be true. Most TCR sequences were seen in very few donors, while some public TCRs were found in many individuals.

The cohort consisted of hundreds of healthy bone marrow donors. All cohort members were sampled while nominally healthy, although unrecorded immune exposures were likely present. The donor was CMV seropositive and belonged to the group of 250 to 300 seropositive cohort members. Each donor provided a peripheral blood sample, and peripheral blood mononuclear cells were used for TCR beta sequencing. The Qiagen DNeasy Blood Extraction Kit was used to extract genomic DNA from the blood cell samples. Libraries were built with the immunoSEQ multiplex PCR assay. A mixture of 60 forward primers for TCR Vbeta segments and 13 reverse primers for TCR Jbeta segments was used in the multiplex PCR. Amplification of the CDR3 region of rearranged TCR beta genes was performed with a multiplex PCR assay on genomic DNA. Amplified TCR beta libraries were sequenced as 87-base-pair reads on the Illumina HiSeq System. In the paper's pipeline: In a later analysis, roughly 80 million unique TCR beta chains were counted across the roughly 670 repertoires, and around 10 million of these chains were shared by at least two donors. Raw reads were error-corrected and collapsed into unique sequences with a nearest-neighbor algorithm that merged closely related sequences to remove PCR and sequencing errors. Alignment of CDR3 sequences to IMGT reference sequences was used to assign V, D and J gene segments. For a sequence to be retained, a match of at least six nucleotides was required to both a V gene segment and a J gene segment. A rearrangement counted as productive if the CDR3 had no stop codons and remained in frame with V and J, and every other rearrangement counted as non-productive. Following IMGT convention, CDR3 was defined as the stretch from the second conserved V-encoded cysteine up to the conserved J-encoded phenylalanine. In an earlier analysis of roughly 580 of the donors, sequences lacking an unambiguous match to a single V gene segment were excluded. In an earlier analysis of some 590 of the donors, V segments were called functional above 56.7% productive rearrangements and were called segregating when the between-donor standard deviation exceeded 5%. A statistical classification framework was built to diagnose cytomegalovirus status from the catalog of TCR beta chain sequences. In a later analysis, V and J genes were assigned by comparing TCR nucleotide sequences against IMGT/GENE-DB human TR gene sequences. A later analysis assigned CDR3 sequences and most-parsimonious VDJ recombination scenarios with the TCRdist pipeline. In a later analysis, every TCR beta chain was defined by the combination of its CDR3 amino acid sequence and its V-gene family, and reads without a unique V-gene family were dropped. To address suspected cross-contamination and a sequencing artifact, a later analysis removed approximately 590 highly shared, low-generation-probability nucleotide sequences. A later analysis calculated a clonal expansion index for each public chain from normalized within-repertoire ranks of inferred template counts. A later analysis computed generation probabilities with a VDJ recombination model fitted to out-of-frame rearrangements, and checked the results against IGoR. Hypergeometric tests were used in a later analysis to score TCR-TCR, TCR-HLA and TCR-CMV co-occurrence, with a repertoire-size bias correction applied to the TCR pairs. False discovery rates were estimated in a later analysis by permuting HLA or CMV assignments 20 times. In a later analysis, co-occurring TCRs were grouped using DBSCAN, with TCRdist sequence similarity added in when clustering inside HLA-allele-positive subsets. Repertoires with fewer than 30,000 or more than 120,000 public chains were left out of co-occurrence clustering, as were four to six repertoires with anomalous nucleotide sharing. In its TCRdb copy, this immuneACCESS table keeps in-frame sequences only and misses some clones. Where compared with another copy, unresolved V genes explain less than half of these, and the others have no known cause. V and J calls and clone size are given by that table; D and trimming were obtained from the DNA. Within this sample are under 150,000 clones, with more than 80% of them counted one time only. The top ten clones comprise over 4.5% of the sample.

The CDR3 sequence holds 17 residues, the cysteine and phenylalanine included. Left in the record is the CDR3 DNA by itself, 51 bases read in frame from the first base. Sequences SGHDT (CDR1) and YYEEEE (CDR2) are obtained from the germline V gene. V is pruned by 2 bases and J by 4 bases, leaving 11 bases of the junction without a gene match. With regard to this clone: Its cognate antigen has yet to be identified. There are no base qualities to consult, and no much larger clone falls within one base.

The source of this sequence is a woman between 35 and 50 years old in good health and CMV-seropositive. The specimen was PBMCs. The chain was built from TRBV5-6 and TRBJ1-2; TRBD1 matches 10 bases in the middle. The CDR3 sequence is CASSFGGTGAFGYGYTF. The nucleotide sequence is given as TGTGCCAGCAGCTTTGGTGGGACAGGGGCCTTTGGCTATGGCTACACCTTC.